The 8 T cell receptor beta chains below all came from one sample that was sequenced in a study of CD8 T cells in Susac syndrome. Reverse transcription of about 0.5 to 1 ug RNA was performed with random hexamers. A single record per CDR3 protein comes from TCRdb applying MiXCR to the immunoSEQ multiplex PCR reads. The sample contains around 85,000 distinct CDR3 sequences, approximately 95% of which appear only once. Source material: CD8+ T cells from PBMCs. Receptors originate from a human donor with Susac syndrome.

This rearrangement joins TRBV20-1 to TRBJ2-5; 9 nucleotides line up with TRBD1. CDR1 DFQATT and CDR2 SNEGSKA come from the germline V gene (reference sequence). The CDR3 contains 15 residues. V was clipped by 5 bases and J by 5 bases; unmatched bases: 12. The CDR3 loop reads CSAPTPGTGGETQYF. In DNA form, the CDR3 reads TGCAGTGCTCCGACCCCCGGTACAGGGGGCGAGACCCAGTACTTC.

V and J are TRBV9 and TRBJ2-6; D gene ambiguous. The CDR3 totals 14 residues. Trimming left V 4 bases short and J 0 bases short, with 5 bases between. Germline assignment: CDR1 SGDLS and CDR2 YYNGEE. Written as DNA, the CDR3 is TGTGCCAGCAGCCCCAGCTCTGGGGCCAACGTCCTGACTTTC. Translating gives CASSPSSGANVLTF.

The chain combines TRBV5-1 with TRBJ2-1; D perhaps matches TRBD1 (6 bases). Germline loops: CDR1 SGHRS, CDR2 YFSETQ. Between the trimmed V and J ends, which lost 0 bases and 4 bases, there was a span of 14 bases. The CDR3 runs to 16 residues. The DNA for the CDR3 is TGCGCCAGCAGCTTGGCGGGGACATCGCCGTACAATGAGCAGTTCTTC. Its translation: CASSLAGTSPYNEQFF.

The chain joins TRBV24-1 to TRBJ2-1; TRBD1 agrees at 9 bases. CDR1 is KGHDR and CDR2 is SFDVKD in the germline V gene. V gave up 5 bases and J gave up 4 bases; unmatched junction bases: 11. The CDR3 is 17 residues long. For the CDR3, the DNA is TGTGCCACCAGTGGTATTCCGGGACAGGGAGATTACAATGAGCAGTTCTTC. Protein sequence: CATSGIPGQGDYNEQFF.

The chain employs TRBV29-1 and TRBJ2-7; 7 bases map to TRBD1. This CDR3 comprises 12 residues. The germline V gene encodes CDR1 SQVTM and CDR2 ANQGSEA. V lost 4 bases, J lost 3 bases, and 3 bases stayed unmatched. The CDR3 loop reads CSVAGQDYEQYF. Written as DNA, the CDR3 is TGCAGCGTTGCTGGACAGGACTACGAGCAGTACTTC.

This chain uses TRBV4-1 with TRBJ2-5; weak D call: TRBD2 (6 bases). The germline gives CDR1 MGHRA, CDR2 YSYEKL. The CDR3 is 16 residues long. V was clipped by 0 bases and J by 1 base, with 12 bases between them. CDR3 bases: TGCGCCAGCAGCCAAGATCTGGGAGGTCTCCAAGAGACCCAGTACTTC. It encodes CASSQDLGGLQETQYF.

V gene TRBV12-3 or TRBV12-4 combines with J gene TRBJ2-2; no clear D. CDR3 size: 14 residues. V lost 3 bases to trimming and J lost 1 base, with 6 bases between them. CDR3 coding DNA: TGTGCCAGCAGTTTTCCAGGGAACACCGGGGAGCTGTTTTTT. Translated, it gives CASSFPGNTGELFF.

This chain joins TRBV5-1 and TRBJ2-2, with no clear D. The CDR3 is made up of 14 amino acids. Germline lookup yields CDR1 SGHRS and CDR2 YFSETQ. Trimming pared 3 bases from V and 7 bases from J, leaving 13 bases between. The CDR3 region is CASSYTVPDGELFF. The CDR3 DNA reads TGCGCCAGCAGCTATACAGTGCCCGACGGGGAGCTGTTTTTT. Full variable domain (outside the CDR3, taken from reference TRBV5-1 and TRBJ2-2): KAGVTQTPRYLIKTRGQQVTLSCSPISGHRSVSWYQQTPGQGLQFLFEYFSETQRNKGNFPGRFSGRQFSNSRSEMNVSTLELGDSALYLCASSYTVPDGELFFGEGSRLTVL.